What follows are 32 T cell receptor delta chains derived from one specimen sequenced in a study of gamma-delta T cells after stem cell transplantation. TCRdb redid the clone calls on the RT-PCR reads with CATT. The repertoire holds approximately 3,000 delta-chain clones, with more than 7% as singletons. Sequences were obtained from gamma-delta T cells. The receptors stem from a human donor. It is not recorded whose cells these are; they may come from a transplant donor.

About this clone itself: TCRdb has a much larger clone's protein, which differs at residue 5 from the translation of this DNA, likely because of a read error; what is shown is the protein translated from the DNA. The rearrangement joins TRAV29/DV5 to TRDJ1, with 8 nucleotides matching TRDD3. Germline loops: CDR1 NSMFDY, CDR2 ISSIKDK. The J segment lost 4 bases and the V segment lost 0 bases, leaving 17 bases of the junction unmatched. The CDR3 extends over 18 amino acids. This CDR3 reads CAASARWDTGPTGDKLIF. The CDR3 DNA reads TGTGCAGCAAGCGCTCGATGGGATACGGGCCCCACGGGCGATAAACTCATCTTT.

In the case of this clone: With a far larger clone one base away, a read error is the likely cause. Other DNA sequences within the sample encode an identical CDR3. The chain links TRDV2 to TRDJ3; 11 bases fit TRDD3. CDR1 is GEAIGNYY and CDR2 is EKD in the germline V gene. The CDR3 runs to 20 residues. With 0 bases clipped from V and 1 base from J, the junction kept 7 bases outside the gene matches. The CDR3 DNA reads TGTGCCTGTGACACCGTACTGGGGGATAGAACATCCTGGGACACCCGACAGATGTTTTTC. Translating gives CACDTVLGDRTSWDTRQMFF.

This clone was recorded a few times. The protein TCRdb lists belongs to a much larger clone and differs from this DNA's translation at residue 3, which points to a read error; the protein shown is made from the DNA. The chain combines TRDV2 with TRDJ1; 7 bases match TRDD3. Germline V gene lookup returns CDR1 GEAIGNYY and CDR2 EKD. This CDR3 region has 14 residues. This CDR3 is CAREGTGDADKLIF. The CDR3 DNA reads TGTGCCCGTGAGGGTACTGGGGACGCCGATAAACTCATCTTT.

In this sample, this clone turned up once. A read error may be the cause here, since a much bigger clone is one base away. This specimen includes other DNA sequences encoding the same CDR3. The rearrangement uses TRDV1 and TRDJ1; 8 bases align to TRDD2. Germline lookup yields CDR1 TSWWSYY and CDR2 QGS. This CDR3 is built from 21 residues. The CDR3: CALGERPDLSSSYSDTDKLIF. CDR3 sequence (DNA): TGTGCTCTTGGGGAACGGCCAGACCTATCCTCTTCCTACTCCGACACCGATAAACTAATCTTT.

There are a few counts of this clone. It is likely a read error: a sequence one base away is far more abundant. The same CDR3 arises from other DNA sequences in this sample as well. The CDR3 sequence: CACDTGAVPYTDKLIF. The CDR3 nucleotides are TGCGCCTGTGACACCGGTGCGGTCCCGTACACCGATAAACTCATCTTT. The chain links TRDV2 to TRDJ1; no clear D gene. The CDR3 contains 16 residues. Per germline, CDR1 GEAIGNYY and CDR2 EKD.

With respect to this clone: A far larger clone lies a single base away; this is likely a read error. This sequence joins TRDV2 and TRDJ1, with 13 bases fitting TRDD3. This CDR3 has 20 amino acids. Germline-derived CDR1 and CDR2 are GEAIGNYY and EKD. The CDR3 reads CARDTELGDTGGEYTDKLIF. In DNA form, the CDR3 reads TGTGCCCGTGACACCGAACTGGGGGATACGGGGGGTGAATACACCGATAAACTCATCTTT.

By sample share, this clone is medium-sized. In the same sample, other DNA sequences code for this CDR3. The rearrangement links TRDV1 to TRDJ1, with 8 bases that match TRDD3. The V and J ends lost 3 bases and 0 bases, in that order; junction bases with no gene match: 15. Germline loops: CDR1 TSWWSYY, CDR2 QGS. The CDR3 has 19 amino acids. CDR3 sequence: CALGDSGPGGTSYTDKLIF. Here the CDR3 DNA reads TGTGCTCTTGGGGACTCGGGTCCTGGGGGAACTAGTTACACCGATAAACTCATCTTT.

By share, this clone counts as medium-sized. The V and J genes are TRDV1 and TRDJ1; TRDD3 matches at 11 bases. The CDR3 totals 16 residues. The trim removed 4 bases at V and 10 bases at J, leaving 14 bases unmatched. CDR1 TSWWSYY and CDR2 QGS come from the germline V gene. The CDR3 coding sequence is TGTGCTCTTGGGGTACCTCGGGACTGGGGGATAGGCGGACTCATCTTT. Its protein product is CALGVPRDWGIGGLIF.

This clone has more than one count but fewer than ten. This sample also contains other DNA sequences that code for the same CDR3. The chain has TRDV1 and TRDJ1, with 9 nucleotides matching TRDD3. The junction had 29 bases not matched to a gene; V was cut back by 4 bases and J by 5 bases. The CDR3 loop spans 22 amino acids. Germline loops: CDR1 TSWWSYY, CDR2 QGS. The CDR3 loop reads CALGAPYARYWGTPIRGDKLIF. The DNA for the CDR3 is TGTGCTCTTGGGGCCCCCTACGCCCGTTACTGGGGGACACCCATCCGGGGTGATAAACTCATCTTT.

As regards this clone: A single base is all that separates this from a far larger clone, so a read error is likely. The chain couples TRDV2 to TRDJ3, with D perhaps matching TRDD3 (6 bases). The V end was cut by 0 bases, the J end by 2 bases, with 13 bases between. The CDR3 extends over 18 amino acids. The germline V gene encodes CDR1 GEAIGNYY and CDR2 EKD. This CDR3 reads CACDTLGVSPWDTRQMFF. CDR3 nucleotide sequence: TGTGCCTGTGACACCTTGGGGGTCTCCCCCTGGGACACCCGACAGATGTTTTTC.

This clone was counted a few times. This sequence is one base from a far larger clone and is likely a read error. This specimen includes other DNA sequences encoding the same CDR3. The V gene is TRDV2, the J gene TRDJ3, with 9 bases lining up with TRDD3. The CDR3 totals 18 residues. Germline CDR1 GEAIGNYY, CDR2 EKD. The V segment lost 0 bases and the J segment 1 base; nucleotides outside the gene matches: 3. The CDR3 loop is CACDTWGIASWDTRQMFF. CDR3 nucleotide sequence: TGTGCCTGTGACACCTGGGGGATAGCGTCCTGGGACACCCGACAGATGTTTTTC.

The sample holds a few counts of this clone. Translating this DNA gives a protein that differs at residue 6 from the TCRdb one, which belongs to a much larger clone; a read error is likely, and the protein shown is this translation. J is TRDJ1 and V is TRDV2, with TRDD3 identical over 9 bases. CDR1 GEAIGNYY and CDR2 EKD come from the germline V gene. CDR3 length: 17 residues. The junction had 18 bases not matched to a gene; V was cut back by 5 bases and J by 6 bases. As DNA, the CDR3 is TGTGCCTGTGTCGGTGCGACTGGGGGACCAAAAGTGAATAAACTCATCTTT. Its translation is CACVGATGGPKVNKLIF.

This clone was seen a handful of times. A single base is all that separates this from a far larger clone, so a read error is likely. The same CDR3 arises from other DNA sequences in this sample as well. The chain recombines TRDV2 with TRDJ1, with 13 nucleotides matching TRDD3. The CDR3 spans 14 residues. J lost 5 bases, V lost 5 bases, and 4 bases had no gene match. Germline assignment: CDR1 GEAIGNYY and CDR2 EKD. The CDR3 region is CACGILGDTDKLIF. CDR3 coding DNA: TGTGCCTGTGGCATACTGGGGGATACGGATAAACTCATCTTT.

Details on this clone: A far larger clone is one base from this, pointing to a likely read error. The identical CDR3 is also encoded by other nucleotide sequences in the sample. The chain carries TRDV2 and TRDJ3; 8 bases map to TRDD3. This CDR3 comprises 21 residues. Germline CDR1 reads GEAIGNYY; CDR2 reads EKD. V was pared by 1 base and J by 0 bases, with 13 bases of the junction left unmatched. The CDR3 spells CACDTVFTGGPLSWDTRQMFF. DNA for the CDR3: TGTGCCTGTGACACTGTATTTACTGGGGGTCCCCTCTCCTGGGACACCCGACAGATGTTTTTC.

Worth noting for this clone: A single base is all that separates this from a far larger clone, so a read error is likely. The chain's CDR3 is CARDTDFLLVFGEWDTRQMFF. The CDR3, as DNA: TGTGCCCGTGACACCGACTTTCTACTGGTCTTCGGAGAATGGGACACCCGACAGATGTTTTTC. This chain uses TRDV2 with TRDJ3, with D tentatively TRDD3 (5 bases). The CDR3 extends over 21 amino acids. Germline CDR1 is GEAIGNYY and CDR2 is EKD.

This clone has just a few counts. A much bigger clone sits one base away, suggesting this may be a read error. This chain connects TRDV2 to TRDJ1, with D perhaps TRDD3 (5 bases). CDR1 is GEAIGNYY and CDR2 is EKD in the germline V gene. Trimming took 0 bases from V and 0 from J, leaving 13 bases between them. The CDR3 extends over 16 amino acids. Here the CDR3 reads CACDTGWDPYTDKLIF. CDR3 nucleotide sequence: TGTGCCTGTGACACCGGCTGGGACCCTTACACCGATAAACTCATCTTT.

This clone has a handful of counts. This DNA's translation differs at residue 4 from TCRdb's protein, which comes from a much larger clone; a read error is likely, and the protein shown is translated from the DNA. This rearrangement joins TRDV2 to TRDJ1; 9 nucleotides agree with TRDD3. The length of the CDR3 is 14 residues. V was pared by 9 bases and J by 4 bases, with 11 bases of the junction left unmatched. Germline loops: CDR1 GEAIGNYY, CDR2 EKD. CDR3 amino acids: CAVGYWGTYDKLIF. The CDR3 DNA sequence: TGTGCCGTGGGCTACTGGGGGACCTACGATAAACTCATCTTT.

By share of the sample, this clone is large. Within the sample, other DNA sequences also encode this same CDR3. The chain uses TRDV2 and TRDJ1; 13 positions match TRDD3. Germline assignment: CDR1 GEAIGNYY and CDR2 EKD. The J segment lost 0 bases and the V segment lost 3 bases, leaving 6 bases of the junction unmatched. This CDR3 region has 17 residues. The CDR3 protein is CACDPTGGYGYTDKLIF. The CDR3 nucleotides are TGTGCCTGTGACCCCACTGGGGGATACGGGTACACCGATAAACTCATCTTT.

Concerning this clone: A far larger clone is off by one base, so a read error is likely. The sample carries other DNA sequences with the same CDR3. The J gene is TRDJ3, the V gene TRDV2, with TRDD3 matching 11 bases. This CDR3 region has 18 residues. Germline V gene data show CDR1 as GEAIGNYY and CDR2 as EKD. The CDR3 protein is CACDTVLGDTWDTRQMFF. In DNA, the CDR3 is TGCGCCTGTGACACCGTACTGGGGGATACCTGGGACACCCGACAGATGTTTTTC.

This clone is large in the sample. Other DNA sequences within the sample encode an identical CDR3. This chain links TRDV2 with TRDJ3, with TRDD3 matching over 8 bases. CDR3 size: 18 residues. Trimming removed 2 bases from V and 3 bases from J; junction bases left unmatched: 8. The V gene's germline CDR1 is GEAIGNYY and CDR2 EKD. DNA of the CDR3: TGTGCCTGTGACAGAGTGGGGATACAAGACTGGGACACCCGACAGATGTTTTTC. It yields the protein CACDRVGIQDWDTRQMFF.

Relative to its sample, this clone is large. Other DNA sequences in this sample translate to the same CDR3. The chain joins TRDV2 to TRDJ3, with 10 bases fitting TRDD3. CDR1 is GEAIGNYY and CDR2 is EKD in the germline V gene. The CDR3 totals 18 residues. The V and J ends lost 3 bases and 4 bases, in that order; junction bases with no gene match: 8. The CDR3 reads CACDVLGDLRWDTRQMFF. Here the CDR3 DNA reads TGTGCCTGTGACGTACTGGGGGATCTCAGGTGGGACACCCGACAGATGTTTTTC.

This clone has just a few counts. A single base is all that separates this from a far larger clone, so a read error is likely. This chain connects TRDV2 to TRDJ3, with TRDD3 matching 8 bases. The CDR3 spans 17 residues. The germline gives CDR1 GEAIGNYY, CDR2 EKD. CDR3 protein: CACDTGIHTWDTRQIFF. Written as DNA, the CDR3 is TGTGCCTGTGACACGGGGATACATACCTGGGACACCCGACAGATATTTTTC.

Judged by abundance, this clone is medium-sized. Other DNA sequences from this sample encode an identical CDR3 as well. CDR3 bases: TGTGCCTGTGACTGGCGGTGGGGGATCCAGAGCTCCTGGGACACCCGACAGATGTTTTTC. It yields the protein CACDWRWGIQSSWDTRQMFF. V is TRDV2 and J is TRDJ3; 8 bases line up with TRDD3. CDR1 and CDR2 (germline): GEAIGNYY, EKD. After removal of 3 bases from V and 0 bases from J, the junction contained 12 bases not matched to a gene. The CDR3 contains 20 residues.

This clone ranks as medium-sized. With only one base between it and a far larger clone, this is likely a read error. The V gene is TRDV2, the J gene TRDJ1; 8 positions match TRDD3. The CDR3 runs to 14 residues. The V gene's germline CDR1 is GEAIGNYY and CDR2 EKD. V shed 3 bases, J shed 1 base, and the junction held 3 bases outside the gene matches. DNA for the CDR3: TGTGCCTGTGACGTACTGGGGGGCACCGATAAACTCATCTTT. It is translated as CACDVLGGTDKLIF.

Concerning this clone: For this DNA, TCRdb reports the protein of a much larger clone, which diverges at residue 4, most likely from a read error; the protein presented here is translated directly from the DNA. The gene calls are TRDV2 and TRDJ1; D is possibly TRDD3 (6 bases). Germline V gene sequence: CDR1 GEAIGNYY, CDR2 EKD. This CDR3 is 18 amino acids long. The CDR3 loop reads CACGTGGGRGSETDKLIF. In nucleotides, the CDR3 is TGTGCCTGTGGCACCGGTGGGGGTCGTGGGAGTGAAACCGATAAACTCATCTTT.

This clone ranks as large. Other DNA sequences in the sample encode the same CDR3. The rearrangement joins TRDV2 to TRDJ3; TRDD3 matches 12 bases. The CDR3 is 22 amino acids. Germline CDR1 is GEAIGNYY and CDR2 is EKD. The trim removed 1 base at V and 0 bases at J, leaving 12 bases unmatched. DNA for the CDR3: TGTGCCTGTGACACATGGAATAACTGGGGGATACCTAGCTCCTGGGACACCCGACAGATGTTTTTC. Protein sequence: CACDTWNNWGIPSSWDTRQMFF.

This clone counts as medium-sized. V and J are TRDV3 and TRDJ1, with 11 nucleotides matching TRDD3. V lost 1 base to trimming and J lost 0 bases; unmatched junction nucleotides: 4. The CDR3 totals 15 residues. Germline V lookup: CDR1 TVYSNPD, CDR2 GDNSRS (reference sequence). Here the CDR3 reads CAFTWGIRYTDKLIF. CDR3 sequence (DNA): TGTGCCTTTACTTGGGGGATACGATACACCGATAAACTCATCTTT.

This clone came up a few times. The CDR3 coding sequence is TGTGCTCTTGGGGAAATGGGAGGCGATAAACTCATCTTT. Its translation is CALGEMGGDKLIF. The chain couples TRDV1 to TRDJ1; D is ambiguous. The CDR3 loop spans 13 amino acids. Germline V gene lookup returns CDR1 TSWWSYY and CDR2 QGS. Deletions cut 2 bases from V and 4 bases from J, with 8 bases between.

There are a few counts of this clone. CDR3: CALGEHPHGGVTGGPYTDKLIF. In nucleotides, the CDR3 is TGTGCTCTTGGGGAACATCCCCACGGAGGGGTTACTGGGGGCCCCTACACCGATAAACTCATCTTT. The chain has TRDV1 and TRDJ1; 8 nucleotides agree with TRDD3. The germline gives CDR1 TSWWSYY, CDR2 QGS. This CDR3 spans 22 amino acids. Trimming took 1 base from V and 0 from J; bases not matched to a gene: 22.

Comments on this clone: A far larger clone is just one base off, so this is likely a read error. The J gene is TRDJ3, the V gene TRDV2; the D is unclear. The CDR3 length is 16 residues. Germline V CDR1 and CDR2: GEAIGNYY, EKD. The V end lost 5 bases, the J end lost 0 bases, and 10 bases lay between the germline ends. This CDR3 is CACGSWNSWDTRQMFF. Here the CDR3 DNA reads TGTGCCTGTGGCTCCTGGAACTCCTGGGACACCCGACAGATGTTTTTC.

The chain is built from TRDV2 and TRDJ3, with 13 bases that match TRDD3. This CDR3 region has 20 residues. V was clipped by 2 bases and J by 1 base; unmatched bases: 7. Germline loops: CDR1 GEAIGNYY, CDR2 EKD. As DNA, the CDR3 is TGTGCCTGTGACATACTGGGGGATACGCCTCGGTCCTGGGACACCCGACAGATGTTTTTC. As protein: CACDILGDTPRSWDTRQMFF.

As regards this clone: A far bigger clonotype differs at one base, so this is likely a read error. The chain carries TRDV2 and TRDJ1; 13 nucleotides align to TRDD3. Trimming removed 5 bases from V and 2 bases from J; junction bases left unmatched: 31. Germline V CDR1 and CDR2: GEAIGNYY, EKD. The CDR3 length is 24 residues. This CDR3 is CACGITVYWGIREPHSHLTDKLIF. CDR3 sequence (DNA): TGTGCCTGTGGCATTACTGTCTACTGGGGGATACGCGAGCCGCACTCCCACCTTACCGATAAACTCATCTTT.